The rows below give T cell receptor beta chains drawn from one sample of a study of shared clonotypes between healthy human individuals. Sequencing used immunoSEQ multiplex PCR; TCRdb keeps in-frame clones, though not all of them. Of about 2.3 million clones detected, more than 80% appear once; the ten largest clones hold 0.35% to 0.45%. Sequencing was done on a sample of naive CD4+ T cells from PBMCs. The receptor set was obtained from a man younger than 35 in good health. Some clones in this sample may be carry-over from other donors' samples. The CDR3 runs from the conserved cysteine through the conserved F or W. D genes are given only for firm matches. Size is omitted from some rows. Given values are once, few, many or a class for expanded clones.

>TRBJ1-1|NA|NA|TRBV14
CASSQGHLGAFF
TGTGCCAGCAGCCAAGGGCACCTTGGAGCTTTCTTT
>TRBJ2-5|TRBD1|NA|TRBV5-1
CASSLEGTEETQYF
TGCGCCAGCAGCTTGGAGGGGACAGAAGAGACCCAGTACTTC
>TRBJ2-1|NA|NA|TRBV11-3
CASSLGRGHKNEQFF
TGTGCCAGCAGCTTAGGGAGGGGACACAAGAATGAGCAGTTCTTC
>TRBJ1-2|NA|NA|TRBV11-2
CASSPRQTPNYGYTF
TGTGCCAGCAGCCCGCGACAGACCCCTAACTATGGCTACACCTTC
>TRBJ2-2|NA|NA|TRBV14
CASSQDRITGELFF
TGTGCCAGCAGCCAAGATAGGATCACCGGGGAGCTGTTTTTT
>TRBJ2-7|NA|NA|TRBV7-8
CASSLTGTGEQYF
TGTGCCAGCAGCTTAACCGGGACGGGCGAGCAGTACTTC
>TRBJ2-5|TRBD2|NA|TRBV19
CASSFRTSAQETQYF
TGTGCCAGTAGTTTCAGGACTAGCGCCCAAGAGACCCAGTACTTC
>TRBJ1-2|NA|NA|TRBV30
CAWSVRERVWGGYTF
TGTGCCTGGAGTGTACGGGAAAGGGTGTGGGGTGGCTACACCTTC
>TRBJ2-7|NA|NA|TRBV28
CASAGGPTGNSYEQYF
TGTGCCAGCGCGGGCGGGCCGACAGGTAACTCCTACGAGCAGTACTTC
>TRBJ2-7|TRBD2|NA|TRBV19
CASSNPAGGLYEQYF
TGTGCCAGTAGTAACCCAGCGGGAGGTCTCTACGAGCAGTACTTC
>TRBJ1-4|TRBD1|NA|TRBV15
CATSRDSGQNEKLFF
TGTGCCACCAGCAGAGATTCGGGACAGAATGAAAAACTGTTTTTT
>TRBJ1-1|TRBD1|NA|TRBV7-2
CASSLAGTGLTEAFF
TGTGCCAGCAGCTTAGCGGGGACAGGGTTGACTGAAGCTTTCTTT
>TRBJ2-3|NA|NA|TRBV28
CASSLAGDRDTQYF
TGTGCCAGCAGTTTAGCAGGGGATAGGGATACGCAGTATTTT
>TRBJ2-7|TRBD2|NA|TRBV4-3
CASSQDPHLAAPYEQYF
TGCGCCAGCAGCCAAGATCCGCATCTAGCGGCCCCCTACGAGCAGTACTTC
>TRBJ1-1|NA|NA|TRBV5-1
CASPPLEPSEGEAFF
TGCGCCAGTCCCCCTCTCGAACCGTCCGAGGGGGAAGCTTTCTTT
>TRBJ1-2|NA|NA|TRBV7-9
CASSPIQGPVNGYTF
TGTGCCAGCAGCCCTATACAGGGCCCAGTGAATGGCTACACCTTC
>TRBJ1-3|NA|NA|TRBV18
CASSPLRDTGNTIYF
TGTGCCAGCTCACCACTGCGGGACACTGGAAACACCATATATTTT
>TRBJ2-3|NA|NA|TRBV5-4
CASSFGLGDTQYF
TGTGCCAGCAGCTTCGGTCTCGGGGATACGCAGTATTTT
>TRBJ2-1|TRBD2|NA|TRBV5-1
CASSYGLAGSYNEQFF
TGCGCCAGCAGCTATGGGCTAGCGGGGTCCTACAATGAGCAGTTCTTC
>TRBJ1-4|NA|NA|TRBV28
CASSFLFGGGEKLFF
TGTGCCAGCAGTTTCCTGTTTGGAGGTGGTGAAAAACTGTTTTTT
>TRBJ1-6|TRBD1|once|TRBV2
CASRWGQGYSPLHF
TGTGCCAGCAGGTGGGGACAGGGGTATTCACCCCTCCACTTT
>TRBJ2-3|NA|NA|TRBV5-1
CASSSLDQDTQYF
TGCGCCAGCAGCTCCTTGGATCAAGATACGCAGTATTTT
>TRBJ1-1|NA|once|TRBV5-1
CASSLVAVAGGTEAFF
TGCGCCAGCAGCTTGGTGGCAGTTGCGGGGGGCACTGAAGCTTTCTTT
>TRBJ2-7|TRBD2|NA|TRBV28
CASSSWPSGSYEQYF
TGTGCCAGCAGTTCGTGGCCTAGCGGCTCCTACGAGCAGTACTTC
>TRBJ2-5|TRBD1|NA|TRBV28
CASRTGQGAQETQYF
TGTGCCAGCAGAACTGGACAGGGGGCTCAAGAGACCCAGTACTTC
>TRBJ1-4|TRBD1|NA|TRBV5-1
CASSLISGTGDEKLFF
TGCGCCAGCAGCCTAATATCCGGGACAGGGGATGAAAAACTGTTTTTT
>TRBJ1-4|NA|NA|TRBV14
CASSQGVATNEKLFF
TGTGCCAGCAGCCAAGGCGTAGCAACTAATGAAAAACTGTTTTTT
>TRBJ2-1|NA|NA|TRBV7-3
CASSPWDGSYNEQFF
TGTGCCAGCAGCCCATGGGATGGCTCCTACAATGAGCAGTTCTTC
>TRBJ2-5|NA|NA|TRBV2
CASRATGLRRETQYF
TGTGCCAGCAGGGCCACAGGGCTTCGGCGAGAGACCCAGTACTTC
>TRBJ2-3|NA|once|TRBV7-2
CASSLSMRGTDTQYF
TGTGCCAGCAGCTTAAGTATGCGGGGCACAGATACGCAGTATTTT
>TRBJ2-2|NA|NA|TRBV28
CASSLFRFKASGELFF
TGTGCCAGCAGTTTATTCCGCTTCAAAGCTTCCGGGGAGCTGTTTTTT
>TRBJ2-5|TRBD1|NA|TRBV5-1
CASSRDSKETQYF
TGCGCCAGCAGCAGGGACAGTAAAGAGACCCAGTACTTC
>TRBJ2-4|TRBD2|NA|TRBV4-3
CASSQVEPPSGAKNIQYF
TGCGCCAGCAGCCAAGTCGAACCCCCTAGCGGGGCCAAAAACATTCAGTACTTC